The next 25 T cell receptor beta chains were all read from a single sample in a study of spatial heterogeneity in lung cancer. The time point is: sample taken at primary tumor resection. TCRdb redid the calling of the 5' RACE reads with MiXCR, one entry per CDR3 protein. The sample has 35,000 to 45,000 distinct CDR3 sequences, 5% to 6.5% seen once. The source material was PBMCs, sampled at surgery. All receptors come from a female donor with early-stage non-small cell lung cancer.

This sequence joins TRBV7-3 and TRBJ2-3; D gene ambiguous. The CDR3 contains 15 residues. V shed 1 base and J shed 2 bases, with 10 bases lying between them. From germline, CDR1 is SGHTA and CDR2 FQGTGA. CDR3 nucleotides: TGTGCCAGCAGCTTAATAGGACCTCCCACAGATACGCAGTATTTT. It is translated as CASSLIGPPTDTQYF.

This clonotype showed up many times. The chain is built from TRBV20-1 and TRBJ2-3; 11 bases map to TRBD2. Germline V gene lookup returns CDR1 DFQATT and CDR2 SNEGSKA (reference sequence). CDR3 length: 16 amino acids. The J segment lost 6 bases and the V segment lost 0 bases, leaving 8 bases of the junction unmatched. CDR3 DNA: TGCAGTGCTAGAGACCCACTAGCGGGGGCGGGGGATACGCAGTATTTT. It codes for CSARDPLAGAGDTQYF.

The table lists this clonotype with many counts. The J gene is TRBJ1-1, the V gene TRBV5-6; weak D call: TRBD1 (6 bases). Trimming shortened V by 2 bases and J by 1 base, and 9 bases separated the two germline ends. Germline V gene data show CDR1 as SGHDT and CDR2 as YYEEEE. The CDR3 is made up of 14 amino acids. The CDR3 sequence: CASSFGQTNTEAFF. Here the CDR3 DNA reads TGTGCCAGCAGCTTCGGACAGACGAACACTGAAGCTTTCTTT.

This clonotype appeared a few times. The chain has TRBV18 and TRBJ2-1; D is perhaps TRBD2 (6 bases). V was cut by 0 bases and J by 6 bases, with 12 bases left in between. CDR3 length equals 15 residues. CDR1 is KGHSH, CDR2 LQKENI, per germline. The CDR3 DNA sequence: TGTGCCAGCTCACCACCGGTTACCGGGAGCAATGAGCAGTTCTTC. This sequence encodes CASSPPVTGSNEQFF.

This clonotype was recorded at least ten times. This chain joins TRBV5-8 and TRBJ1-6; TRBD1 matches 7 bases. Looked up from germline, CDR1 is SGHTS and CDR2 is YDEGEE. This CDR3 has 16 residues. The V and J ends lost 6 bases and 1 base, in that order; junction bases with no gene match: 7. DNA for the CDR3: TGTGCCAGCACGCCAGGACAGGCTTCCTATAATTCACCCCTCCACTTT. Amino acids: CASTPGQASYNSPLHF.

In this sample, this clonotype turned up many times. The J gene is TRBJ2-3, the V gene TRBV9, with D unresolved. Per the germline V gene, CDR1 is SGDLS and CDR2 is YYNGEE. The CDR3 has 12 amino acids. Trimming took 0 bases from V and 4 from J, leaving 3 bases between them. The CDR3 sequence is CASSVDSDTQYF. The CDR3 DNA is TGTGCCAGCAGCGTAGACTCAGATACGCAGTATTTT.

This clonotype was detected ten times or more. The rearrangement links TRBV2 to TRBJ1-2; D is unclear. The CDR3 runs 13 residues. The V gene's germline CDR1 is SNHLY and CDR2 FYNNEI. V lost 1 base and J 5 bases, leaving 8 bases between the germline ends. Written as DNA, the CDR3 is TGTGCCAGCAGTGAAGGCCTCCCATATGGCTACACCTTC. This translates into CASSEGLPYGYTF.

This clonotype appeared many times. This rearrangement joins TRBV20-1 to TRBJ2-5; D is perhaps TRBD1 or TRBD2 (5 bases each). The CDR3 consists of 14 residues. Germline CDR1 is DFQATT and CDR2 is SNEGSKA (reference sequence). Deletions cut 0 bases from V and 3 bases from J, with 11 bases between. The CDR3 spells CSARDIRGEETQYF. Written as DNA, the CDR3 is TGCAGTGCTAGAGATATACGAGGGGAAGAGACCCAGTACTTC.

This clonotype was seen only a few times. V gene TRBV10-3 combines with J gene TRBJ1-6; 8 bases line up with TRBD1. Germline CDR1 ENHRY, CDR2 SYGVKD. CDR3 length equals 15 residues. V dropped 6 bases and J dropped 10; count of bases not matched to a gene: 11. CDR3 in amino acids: CAIRVDRENRSPLHF. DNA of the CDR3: TGTGCCATCAGGGTGGACAGGGAAAATAGATCACCCCTCCACTTT.

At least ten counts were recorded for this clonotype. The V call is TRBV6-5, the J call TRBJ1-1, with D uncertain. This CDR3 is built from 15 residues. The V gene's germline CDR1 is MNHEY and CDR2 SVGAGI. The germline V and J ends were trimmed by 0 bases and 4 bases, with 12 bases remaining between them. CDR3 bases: TGTGCCAGCAGTTACTCTGCTCTCTCGGCCACTGAAGCTTTCTTT. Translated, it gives CASSYSALSATEAFF.

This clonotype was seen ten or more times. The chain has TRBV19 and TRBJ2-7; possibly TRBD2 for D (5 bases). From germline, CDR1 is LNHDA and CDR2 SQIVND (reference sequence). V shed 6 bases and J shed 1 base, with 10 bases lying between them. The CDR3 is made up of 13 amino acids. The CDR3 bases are TGTGCCAGTAGCCTACTAGGGTCCTACGAGCAGTACTTC. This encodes CASSLLGSYEQYF.

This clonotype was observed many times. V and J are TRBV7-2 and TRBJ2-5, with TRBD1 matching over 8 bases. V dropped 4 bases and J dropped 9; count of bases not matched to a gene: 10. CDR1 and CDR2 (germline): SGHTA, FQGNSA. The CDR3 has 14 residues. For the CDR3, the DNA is TGTGCCAGCAGCTCGGGACAGGCCTCGTGGGCCCAGTACTTC. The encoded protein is CASSSGQASWAQYF.

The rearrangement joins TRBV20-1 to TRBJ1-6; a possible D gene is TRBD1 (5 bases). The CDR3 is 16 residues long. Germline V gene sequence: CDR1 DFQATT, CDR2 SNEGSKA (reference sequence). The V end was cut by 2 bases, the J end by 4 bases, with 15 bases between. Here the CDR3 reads CSARPPGAGYNSPLHF. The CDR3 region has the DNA TGCAGTGCTAGACCCCCCGGGGCAGGGTATAATTCACCCCTCCACTTT.

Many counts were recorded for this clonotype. The CDR3, as DNA: TGTGCCAGCAGTTTATCGGATGAGCAGTTCTTC. Amino acid sequence: CASSLSDEQFF. This chain uses TRBV28 with TRBJ2-1; D gene uncertain. Germline V gene lookup returns CDR1 MDHEN and CDR2 SYDVKM. The ends were cut back, 1 base at V and 8 bases at J, with 3 bases in the middle. There are 11 residues in the CDR3.

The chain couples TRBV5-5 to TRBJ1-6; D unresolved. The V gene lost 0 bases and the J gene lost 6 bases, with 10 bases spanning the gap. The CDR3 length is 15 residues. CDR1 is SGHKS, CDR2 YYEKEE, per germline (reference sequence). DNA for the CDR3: TGTGCCAGCAGCTTGGACCGGCGGGGTAATTCACCCCTCCACTTT. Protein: CASSLDRRGNSPLHF.

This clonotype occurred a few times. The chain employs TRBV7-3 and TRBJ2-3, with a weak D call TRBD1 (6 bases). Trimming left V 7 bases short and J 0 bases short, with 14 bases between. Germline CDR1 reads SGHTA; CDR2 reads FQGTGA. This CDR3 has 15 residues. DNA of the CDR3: TGTGCCAGCACCATTGGGGGCTCAAGCACAGATACGCAGTATTTT. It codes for CASTIGGSSTDTQYF.

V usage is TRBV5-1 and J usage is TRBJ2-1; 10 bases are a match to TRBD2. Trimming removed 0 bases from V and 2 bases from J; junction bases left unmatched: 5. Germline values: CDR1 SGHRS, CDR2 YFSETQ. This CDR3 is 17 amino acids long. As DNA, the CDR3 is TGCGCCAGCAGCTTGGTTCCTAGCGGGGGAACCTACAATGAGCAGTTCTTC. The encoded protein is CASSLVPSGGTYNEQFF.

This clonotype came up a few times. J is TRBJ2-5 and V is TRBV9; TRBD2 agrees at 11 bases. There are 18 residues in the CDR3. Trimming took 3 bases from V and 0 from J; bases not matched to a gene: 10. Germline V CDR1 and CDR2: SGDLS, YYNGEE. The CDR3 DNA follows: TGTGCCAGCAGCGCCCCAACACTAGCGGGGGATTACCAAGAGACCCAGTACTTC. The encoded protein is CASSAPTLAGDYQETQYF.

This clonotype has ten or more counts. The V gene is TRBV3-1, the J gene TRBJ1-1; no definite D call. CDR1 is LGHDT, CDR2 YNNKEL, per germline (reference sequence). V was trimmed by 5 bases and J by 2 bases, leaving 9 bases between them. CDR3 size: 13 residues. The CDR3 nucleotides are TGTGCCAGCAGCAAAAGGAGAAACACTGAAGCTTTCTTT. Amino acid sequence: CASSKRRNTEAFF.

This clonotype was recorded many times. The CDR3 region has the DNA TGCAGTGCTAGCGGGGGCCCCACCGGGGAGCTGTTTTTT. This encodes CSASGGPTGELFF. The rearrangement uses TRBV20-1 and TRBJ2-2, with D perhaps being TRBD1 or TRBD2 (6 bases each). Trimming pared 3 bases from V and 4 bases from J, leaving 9 bases between. The CDR3 spans 13 residues. CDR1 and CDR2 from the germline V gene are DFQATT and SNEGSKA (reference sequence).

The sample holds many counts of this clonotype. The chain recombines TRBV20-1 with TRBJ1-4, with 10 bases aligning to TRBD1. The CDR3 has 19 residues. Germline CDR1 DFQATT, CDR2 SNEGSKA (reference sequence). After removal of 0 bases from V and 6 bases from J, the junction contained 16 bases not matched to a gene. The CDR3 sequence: CSARDRSGDRGSRDEKLFF. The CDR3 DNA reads TGCAGTGCTAGAGATCGATCCGGGGACAGGGGTTCCCGTGATGAAAAACTGTTTTTT.

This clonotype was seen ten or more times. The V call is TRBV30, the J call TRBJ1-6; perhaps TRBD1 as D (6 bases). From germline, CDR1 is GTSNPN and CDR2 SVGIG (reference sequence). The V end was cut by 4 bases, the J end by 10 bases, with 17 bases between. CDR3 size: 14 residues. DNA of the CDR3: TGTGCCTGGAATTCGGGGGGCGAAGGGTCACCCCTCCACTTT. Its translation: CAWNSGGEGSPLHF.

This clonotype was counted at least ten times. The CDR3 spells CASSTRAGYSYEQYF. In nucleotides, the CDR3 is TGTGCCAGCAGTACCCGGGCGGGGTACTCCTACGAGCAGTACTTC. The chain employs TRBV6-5 and TRBJ2-7; D is perhaps TRBD2 (6 bases). This CDR3 is 15 amino acids long. Germline V lookup: CDR1 MNHEY, CDR2 SVGAGI. The V end lost 5 bases, the J end lost 0 bases, and 14 bases lay between the germline ends.

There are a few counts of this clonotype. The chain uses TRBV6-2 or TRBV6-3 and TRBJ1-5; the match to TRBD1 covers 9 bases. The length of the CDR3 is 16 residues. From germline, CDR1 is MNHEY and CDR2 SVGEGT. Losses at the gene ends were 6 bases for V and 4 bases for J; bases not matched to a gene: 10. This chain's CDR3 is CASRQEGQGKNQPQHF. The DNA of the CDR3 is TGTGCCAGCAGACAAGAGGGACAGGGCAAGAATCAGCCCCAGCATTTT.

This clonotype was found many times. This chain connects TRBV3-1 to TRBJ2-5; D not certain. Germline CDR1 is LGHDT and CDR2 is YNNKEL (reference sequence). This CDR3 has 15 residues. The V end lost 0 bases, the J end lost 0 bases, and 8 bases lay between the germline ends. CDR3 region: CASSQEWGNQETQYF. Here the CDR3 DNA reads TGTGCCAGCAGCCAAGAATGGGGAAACCAAGAGACCCAGTACTTC.